Below, 32 T cell receptor beta chains from the same sample are listed, as sequenced in a study of cytomegalovirus exposure and HLA in healthy donors. Researchers ran the PCR with 60 Vbeta and 13 Jbeta primers. TCRdb's copy holds only in-frame clones and misses some; the assay was immunoSEQ multiplex PCR. Among about 90,000 clones, roughly 71% were seen once, and the ten largest hold roughly 16%. Material: PBMCs. The receptor source for this set is a woman younger than 30 in good health and CMV-seropositive.

The chain is built from TRBV5-6 and TRBJ1-1; D unresolved. Trimming cost V 2 bases and J 5 bases, with 10 bases left between them. Germline CDR1 SGHDT, CDR2 YYEEEE. The CDR3 runs 13 residues. CDR3 DNA: TGTGCCAGCAGCTTTCCGGGAAGAACTGAAGCTTTCTTT. Translating gives CASSFPGRTEAFF. Full variable domain (outside the CDR3, taken from reference TRBV5-6 and TRBJ1-1): DAGVTQSPTHLIKTRGQQVTLRCSPKSGHDTVSWYQQALGQGPQFIFQYYEEEERQRGNFPDRFSGHQFPNYSSELNVNALLLGDSALYLCASSFPGRTEAFFGQGTRLTVV.

The chain joins TRBV13 to TRBJ1-4, with a tentative D call TRBD1 (6 bases). The CDR3 totals 15 residues. Germline values: CDR1 PRHDT, CDR2 FYEKMQ (reference sequence). V was clipped by 5 bases and J by 10 bases, with 20 bases between them. The CDR3 sequence is CASSGSGTFGTKLFF. CDR3 DNA sequence: TGTGCCAGCAGCGGATCCGGGACATTTGGTACAAAACTGTTTTTT.

The chain carries TRBV7-3 and TRBJ2-1, with TRBD2 identical over 9 bases. Germline V CDR1 and CDR2: SGHTA, FQGTGA. Trimming cost V 2 bases and J 8 bases; bases outside gene matches: 7. The CDR3 has 15 amino acids. CDR3 amino acids: CASSLSAGGPHEQFF. CDR3 nucleotide sequence: TGTGCCAGCAGCTTATCGGCGGGAGGGCCCCATGAGCAGTTCTTC.

J is TRBJ2-1 and V is TRBV9; D possibly corresponds to TRBD2 (5 bases). V lost 2 bases and J 9 bases, leaving 21 bases between the germline ends. CDR1 and CDR2 (germline): SGDLS, YYNGEE. This CDR3 comprises 16 residues. Written as DNA, the CDR3 is TGTGCCAGCAGCGTGGGAGCGTTGAAAGGTGTTGGTGAGCAGTTCTTC. Translated, it gives CASSVGALKGVGEQFF.

This chain connects TRBV28 to TRBJ2-3, with TRBD2 as a possible D gene (5 bases). The CDR3 extends over 13 amino acids. Germline loops: CDR1 MDHEN, CDR2 SYDVKM. The ends were cut back, 5 bases at V and 4 bases at J, with 10 bases in the middle. This CDR3 is CASSPAGPDTQYF. The CDR3 coding sequence is TGTGCCAGCAGTCCGGCGGGCCCAGATACGCAGTATTTT.

The sample holds many counts of this clone. The chain joins TRBV6-4 to TRBJ2-1; a possible D gene is TRBD2 (7 bases). Germline loops: CDR1 MRHNA, CDR2 SNTAGT. V lost 6 bases to trimming and J lost 5 bases, with 11 bases between them. The CDR3 sequence is 13 residues long. The CDR3 DNA follows: TGTGCCAGCAGCGAGGGGGGGCACAATGAGCAGTTCTTC. This sequence encodes CASSEGGHNEQFF.

This chain uses TRBV23-1 with TRBJ1-1, with a weak D call TRBD1 (5 bases). TRBV23-1 qualifies as an ORF whose function is uncertain. With 3 bases removed from V and 7 bases from J, the gap between germline ends came to 9 bases. The CDR3 consists of 12 residues. For the CDR3, the DNA is TGCGCCAGCAGTCAGGGGCGCCATGAAGCTTTCTTT. Protein sequence: CASSQGRHEAFF.

The rearrangement joins TRBV28 to TRBJ1-1; D unresolved. Trimming took off 3 bases at V and 3 bases at J, with 20 bases between the two ends. The CDR3 covers 17 residues. CDR1 MDHEN and CDR2 SYDVKM come from the germline V gene. CDR3: CASSLRKTRSRHTEAFF. The CDR3 DNA sequence: TGTGCCAGCAGTTTGCGGAAAACACGTTCTCGGCACACTGAAGCTTTCTTT.

The sample holds a few counts of this clone. This chain links TRBV27 with TRBJ2-1, with TRBD1 matching over 9 bases. Germline trimming cut 7 bases from V and 7 bases from J; bases unmatched to any gene: 8. This CDR3 is built from 14 residues. CDR1 MNHEY and CDR2 SMNVEV come from the germline V gene (reference sequence). CDR3 in amino acids: CASTSGTGINEQFF. CDR3 DNA: TGTGCCAGCACCTCCGGGACAGGGATAAATGAGCAGTTCTTC.

The rearrangement uses TRBV9 and TRBJ2-3, with D possibly matching TRBD1 (6 bases). The V gene's germline CDR1 is SGDLS and CDR2 YYNGEE. This CDR3 region has 15 residues. V was shortened by 0 bases and J by 0 bases, with 8 bases between the two germline ends. The DNA of the CDR3 is TGTGCCAGCAGCGTAGGGACAGCTAGCACAGATACGCAGTATTTT. Translated, it gives CASSVGTASTDTQYF.

Only a few counts were recorded for this clone. The J gene is TRBJ1-4, the V gene TRBV9; the D gene is possibly TRBD1 (5 bases). Per the germline V gene, CDR1 is SGDLS and CDR2 is YYNGEE. CDR3 length: 14 residues. Trimming cost V 0 bases and J 10 bases, with 13 bases left between them. CDR3 coding DNA: TGTGCCAGCAGCGTAGAAGGGGCAAGGGGAAAACTGTTTTTT. Protein: CASSVEGARGKLFF.

The chain uses TRBV6-1 and TRBJ2-7, with D possibly TRBD2 on 5 matching bases. CDR1 is MNHNS and CDR2 is SASEGT in the germline V gene. This CDR3 region has 14 residues. V lost 4 bases to trimming and J lost 4 bases, with 14 bases between them. The CDR3 sequence is CASSGEGPNYEQYF. CDR3 DNA: TGTGCCAGCAGTGGCGAGGGCCCCAATTACGAGCAGTACTTC.

The rearrangement links TRBV28 to TRBJ2-1; 7 bases line up with TRBD1. Germline V gene sequence: CDR1 MDHEN, CDR2 SYDVKM. The V and J ends lost 1 base and 0 bases, in that order; junction bases with no gene match: 3. The CDR3 contains 16 residues. DNA for the CDR3: TGTGCCAGCAGTTTATACAGGGGAAGCTCCTACAATGAGCAGTTCTTC. Translation gives CASSLYRGSSYNEQFF.

The V call is TRBV7-8, the J call TRBJ2-1; TRBD2 might be the D (5 bases). From germline, CDR1 is SGHVS and CDR2 FQNEAQ. Trimming removed 2 bases at V and 6 bases at J, with 14 bases between. CDR3 length: 15 amino acids. The CDR3 reads CASSLTGIGTNEQFF. The CDR3 coding sequence is TGTGCCAGCAGCTTAACGGGGATTGGAACCAATGAGCAGTTCTTC.

The rearrangement joins TRBV12-5 to TRBJ2-3; D possibly corresponds to TRBD2 (5 bases). The V and J ends lost 5 bases and 6 bases respectively, with 9 bases between them. CDR1 LGHNT and CDR2 FRNRAP come from the germline V gene. The CDR3 spans 12 residues. CDR3 residues: CASGPRGDTQYF. The CDR3 DNA sequence: TGTGCTAGTGGTCCGAGAGGGGATACGCAGTATTTT.

The CDR3 reads CASSYGDNSYEQYF. The CDR3 DNA reads as TGTGCCAGCAGTTACGGGGACAACTCCTACGAGCAGTACTTC. This chain uses TRBV6-5 with TRBJ2-7, with TRBD1 as a possible D gene (6 bases). The V end lost 2 bases, the J end lost 0 bases, and 8 bases lay between the germline ends. Germline V gene data show CDR1 as MNHEY and CDR2 as SVGAGI. CDR3 length equals 14 residues.

With respect to this clone: The conserved final phenylalanine or tryptophan is absent from the CDR3, which likely points to a read error. Because the CDR3's place on the DNA is in doubt, the DNA is left out and the CDR3 is given as listed by TCRdb. The chain uses TRBV29-1 and TRBJ2-7; the D segment call TRBD1 is taken from the table without a DNA check. Germline V lookup: CDR1 SQVTM, CDR2 ANQGSEA. The CDR3 comprises 9 residues, both ends counted. CDR3 loop: CSGTGQGNL.

The chain links TRBV7-9 to TRBJ2-3; TRBD1 matches at 7 bases. The CDR3 runs to 14 residues. After removal of 3 bases from V and 6 bases from J, the junction contained 6 bases not matched to a gene. The germline gives CDR1 SEHNR, CDR2 FQNEAQ (reference sequence). The CDR3 region is CASSFTGASDTQYF. The CDR3, as DNA: TGTGCCAGCAGCTTCACAGGGGCTAGCGATACGCAGTATTTT. Full variable domain (outside the CDR3, taken from reference TRBV7-9 and TRBJ2-3): DTGVSQNPRHKITKRGQNVTFRCDPISEHNRLYWYRQTLGQGPEFLTYFQNEAQLEKSRLLSDRFSAERPKGSFSTLEIQRTEQGDSAMYLCASSFTGASDTQYFGPGTRLTVL.

The rearrangement joins TRBV7-3 to TRBJ2-1; possibly TRBD2 for D (5 bases). The CDR3 spans 14 residues. Deletions cut 5 bases from V and 7 bases from J, with 15 bases between. Germline lookup yields CDR1 SGHTA and CDR2 FQGTGA. Here the CDR3 reads CASSPSQAPNEQFF. The DNA of the CDR3 is TGTGCCAGCAGCCCTAGCCAGGCTCCTAATGAGCAGTTCTTC.

The rearrangement joins TRBV6-5 to TRBJ2-5; 9 bases fit TRBD1. The J call may be wrong; the DNA end is better matched by TRBJ2-7. CDR1 and CDR2 from the germline V gene are MNHEY and SVGAGI. The CDR3 extends over 14 amino acids. The CDR3 spells CASVWTGESYEQYF. In DNA form, the CDR3 reads TGTGCCAGCGTCTGGACAGGGGAATCCTACGAGCAGTACTTC.

This clone was observed once. The chain couples TRBV4-1 to TRBJ2-3, with a tentative D call TRBD2 (6 bases). Per the germline V gene, CDR1 is MGHRA and CDR2 is YSYEKL. This CDR3 comprises 16 residues. V was trimmed by 0 bases and J by 6 bases, leaving 16 bases between them. The DNA of the CDR3 is TGCGCCAGCAGCCAAGAGTTGCGCGGCGGGGAGGATACGCAGTATTTT. It translates to CASSQELRGGEDTQYF.

V is TRBV29-1 and J is TRBJ2-5; a weak D match, TRBD2 (6 bases). V was clipped by 8 bases and J by 2 bases, with 21 bases between them. CDR3 length: 15 amino acids. Germline V gene sequence: CDR1 SQVTM, CDR2 ANQGSEA. The CDR3 nucleotides read TGCAGCTCCCGTATCGGGAGCGGACCTCAAGAGACCCAGTACTTC. The encoded protein is CSSRIGSGPQETQYF.

This chain connects TRBV5-1 to TRBJ2-3, with TRBD2 matching 9 bases. The CDR3 loop spans 15 amino acids. The V gene's germline CDR1 is SGHRS and CDR2 YFSETQ. Germline trimming cut 2 bases from V and 1 base from J; bases unmatched to any gene: 2. CDR3 nucleotides: TGCGCCAGCAGCTTTAGCGGGAGACGCACAGATACGCAGTATTTT. The encoded protein is CASSFSGRRTDTQYF. The variable domain in full, with the rest retrieved from reference TRBV5-1 and TRBJ2-3, is KAGVTQTPRYLIKTRGQQVTLSCSPISGHRSVSWYQQTPGQGLQFLFEYFSETQRNKGNFPGRFSGRQFSNSRSEMNVSTLELGDSALYLCASSFSGRRTDTQYFGPGTRLTVL.

V gene TRBV7-8 combines with J gene TRBJ2-5; 10 nucleotides agree with TRBD2. The CDR3 is made up of 15 amino acids. The germline V gene encodes CDR1 SGHVS and CDR2 FQNEAQ. V lost 5 bases to trimming and J lost 3 bases; unmatched junction nucleotides: 6. The CDR3: CASSQGLAEEETQYF. The CDR3 region has the DNA TGTGCCAGCAGCCAAGGACTAGCGGAGGAAGAGACCCAGTACTTC. Filled out from reference TRBV7-8 and TRBJ2-5, the complete variable domain reads GAGVSQSPRYKVAKRGQDVALRCDPISGHVSLFWYQQALGQGPEFLTYFQNEAQLDKSGLPSDRFFAERPEGSVSTLKIQRTQQEDSAVYLCASSQGLAEEETQYFGPGTRLLVL.

V usage is TRBV6-1 and J usage is TRBJ2-7; TRBD1 matches 8 bases. V was clipped by 2 bases and J by 3 bases; unmatched bases: 9. From germline, CDR1 is MNHNS and CDR2 SASEGT. The CDR3 runs 16 residues. The CDR3 here is CASSETLDRVRYEQYF. The DNA for the CDR3 is TGTGCCAGCAGTGAAACCCTGGACAGGGTTCGCTACGAGCAGTACTTC.

The chain is built from TRBV27 and TRBJ1-2, with D perhaps matching TRBD1 (5 bases). This CDR3 comprises 13 residues. Trimming cost V 6 bases and J 4 bases, with 12 bases left between them. Germline V gene lookup returns CDR1 MNHEY and CDR2 SMNVEV (reference sequence). The CDR3 reads CASSPGRLYGYTF. The DNA of the CDR3 is TGTGCCAGCAGCCCAGGGAGGCTCTATGGCTACACCTTC.

The chain carries TRBV18 and TRBJ2-1, with D possibly being TRBD1 (6 bases). The V end lost 5 bases, the J end lost 0 bases, and 8 bases lay between the germline ends. The CDR3 has 14 amino acids. CDR1 is KGHSH and CDR2 is LQKENI in the germline V gene. CDR3 sequence (DNA): TGTGCCAGCTCAAAAGGGGGCTCCTACAATGAGCAGTTCTTC. Translated, it gives CASSKGGSYNEQFF.

This clone occurred once. This chain joins TRBV6-5 and TRBJ1-2; TRBD1 matches 8 bases. Germline-derived CDR1 and CDR2 are MNHEY and SVGAGI. V lost 6 bases to trimming and J lost 7 bases; unmatched junction nucleotides: 4. The CDR3 has 12 amino acids. The CDR3 DNA sequence: TGTGCCAGCAGGCCAGGGGGCCGTGGCTACACCTTC. Protein product: CASRPGGRGYTF.

This chain links TRBV6-5 with TRBJ1-2; TRBD1 is a possible D gene (5 bases). Trimming removed 7 bases from V and 5 bases from J, with 11 bases in between. This CDR3 comprises 12 residues. Germline V gives CDR1 MNHEY, CDR2 SVGAGI. The CDR3 DNA reads TGTGCCAGCATGGGGGGGGGATATGGCTACACCTTC. It yields the protein CASMGGGYGYTF.

The chain links TRBV7-2 to TRBJ2-7; 8 bases map to TRBD2. This CDR3 region has 17 residues. Germline V lookup: CDR1 SGHTA, CDR2 FQGNSA. With V trimmed by 2 bases and J by 0 bases, 9 bases remained unmatched. The CDR3 spells CASSLFIDREGSYEQYF. The DNA for the CDR3 is TGTGCCAGCAGCTTATTTATCGACCGGGAGGGCTCCTACGAGCAGTACTTC.

The V and J genes are TRBV9 and TRBJ2-5; D is perhaps TRBD2 (5 bases). The germline V gene has CDR1 SGDLS and CDR2 YYNGEE. Trimming removed 3 bases at V and 3 bases at J, with 12 bases between. The CDR3 spans 14 residues. For the CDR3, the DNA is TGTGCCAGCAGCGCCGGACTGATAGAAGAGACCCAGTACTTC. Encoded protein: CASSAGLIEETQYF.

The table lists this clone with a few counts. Compared with germline, one end of the junction differs, possibly owing to a read error. The CDR3 loop is CASSALPGQGVLF. The DNA of the CDR3 is TGTGCCAGCAGCGCATTACCGGGACAGGGCGTTCTCTTC. The rearrangement joins TRBV9 to TRBJ2-1; TRBD1 matches at 9 bases. From germline, CDR1 is SGDLS and CDR2 YYNGEE. There are 13 residues in the CDR3.